The entry that follows covers one TCR beta chain sequence. Other DNA sequences of this sample code for an identical CDR3. The repertoire was sequenced with immunoSEQ multiplex PCR; TCRdb's copy has only in-frame clones and lacks some. The sample carries about 120,000 clones, 75% to 90% recorded once. This entry comes from a study of T cell responses to AZD1222 COVID-19 vaccine. The study pooled second doses at about 4 or about 12 weeks. CDR1 is KGHSH, CDR2 LQKENI, per germline. The CDR3 consists of 10 residues. V was trimmed by 9 bases and J by 5 bases, leaving 7 bases between them. The V gene is TRBV18, the J gene TRBJ2-5; D is unclear. Here the sequenced sample was peripheral blood, taken 28 days after the second AZD1222 dose. This TCR came from an adult who received the AZD1222 COVID-19 vaccine. This CDR3 is CASPRETQYF. The CDR3 bases are TGTGCCAGTCCCCGGGAGACCCAGTACTTC.